What follows are 29 T cell receptor beta chains derived from one specimen sequenced in a study of shared clonotypes between healthy human individuals. It was CD45RO-negative cells, positively selected for CCR7, that made up naive CD8 cells, with terminally differentiated effector memory CD45RA+ cells excluded. Method: immunoSEQ multiplex PCR; TCRdb's copy keeps in-frame clones and lacks some. The table records around 580,000 clones, 98% of them present only once. The sample comprised naive CD8+ T cells sorted from blood. These TCRs come from a man in his thirties or forties in good health.

The chain recombines TRBV7-9 with TRBJ2-7; 8 bases map to TRBD1. The CDR3 totals 16 residues. The V segment lost 5 bases and the J segment 3 bases; nucleotides outside the gene matches: 12. Germline loops: CDR1 SEHNR, CDR2 FQNEAQ (reference sequence). Written as DNA, the CDR3 is TGTGCCAGCAGCCACACCGGGACAGGAGTGAACTACGAGCAGTACTTC. Its protein is CASSHTGTGVNYEQYF.

The chain is built from TRBV5-1 and TRBJ1-2, with 8 bases matching TRBD1. Trimming took 0 bases from V and 8 from J; bases not matched to a gene: 6. Germline V gene data show CDR1 as SGHRS and CDR2 as YFSETQ. The CDR3 is 14 amino acids. The CDR3 is CASSLGQGTRGYTF. The CDR3 nucleotides are TGCGCCAGCAGCTTGGGACAGGGGACAAGGGGCTACACCTTC.

This clone was seen a handful of times. The chain's CDR3 is CASSLVVYEQFF. The CDR3, as DNA: TGTGCCAGCAGCTTAGTTGTTTATGAGCAGTTCTTC. This chain links TRBV7-2 with TRBJ2-1; no firm D call. This CDR3 has 12 residues. Trimming took off 1 base at V and 8 bases at J, with 6 bases between the two ends. Germline CDR1 is SGHTA and CDR2 is FQGNSA.

The rearrangement links TRBV7-9 to TRBJ2-3; no reliable D call. Trimming took 1 base from V and 2 from J, leaving 4 bases between them. CDR3 length: 13 residues. Germline V gives CDR1 SEHNR, CDR2 FQNEAQ (reference sequence). The CDR3: CASSLVITDTQYF. CDR3 DNA sequence: TGTGCCAGCAGCTTAGTTATCACAGATACGCAGTATTTT.

This chain connects TRBV6-1 to TRBJ1-5; D is possibly TRBD1 (6 bases). CDR1 MNHNS and CDR2 SASEGT come from the germline V gene. This CDR3 is built from 16 residues. The V gene lost 2 bases and the J gene lost 4 bases, with 15 bases spanning the gap. The CDR3 DNA follows: TGTGCCAGCAGTGAATACTTGGGGGCGGAAAATCAGCCCCAGCATTTT. This sequence encodes CASSEYLGAENQPQHF.

The chain uses TRBV18 and TRBJ2-6, with TRBD1 identical over 7 bases. CDR3 size: 15 residues. The trim removed 5 bases at V and 1 base at J, leaving 2 bases unmatched. Looked up from germline, CDR1 is KGHSH and CDR2 is LQKENI. As DNA, the CDR3 is TGTGCCAGCTCAACGACAGGGTCTGGGGCCAACGTCCTGACTTTC. Translating it yields CASSTTGSGANVLTF.

The rearrangement joins TRBV9 to TRBJ2-7; the match to TRBD2 covers 9 bases. The CDR3 contains 15 residues. Germline trimming cut 5 bases from V and 3 bases from J; bases unmatched to any gene: 9. Germline V gene lookup returns CDR1 SGDLS and CDR2 YYNGEE. The CDR3 reads CASSRSGSPSYEQYF. The CDR3 DNA is TGTGCCAGCAGTCGTAGCGGGAGCCCAAGCTACGAGCAGTACTTC.

Turning to this clone: Other DNA variants within this sample encode the same CDR3. The chain links TRBV9 to TRBJ2-7, with TRBD1 identical over 7 bases. The J segment lost 1 base and the V segment lost 0 bases, leaving 4 bases of the junction unmatched. From germline, CDR1 is SGDLS and CDR2 YYNGEE. This CDR3 is 15 amino acids long. The CDR3 sequence is CASSVGQGPSYEQYF. The DNA of the CDR3 is TGTGCCAGCAGCGTAGGACAGGGACCTTCCTACGAGCAGTACTTC.

The J gene is TRBJ2-7, the V gene TRBV5-1; 8 bases are shared with TRBD1. The V gene's germline CDR1 is SGHRS and CDR2 YFSETQ. With 0 bases clipped from V and 6 bases from J, the junction kept 5 bases outside the gene matches. The CDR3 has 14 residues. Here the CDR3 DNA reads TGCGCCAGCAGCTTGGCAGGGGGCAGGGCCGAGCAGTACTTC. Protein product: CASSLAGGRAEQYF.

This clone appeared a few times. The chain employs TRBV29-1 and TRBJ1-2; 7 bases are a match to TRBD1. The germline gives CDR1 SQVTM, CDR2 ANQGSEA. The CDR3 sequence is 15 residues long. After removal of 8 bases from V and 4 bases from J, the junction contained 16 bases not matched to a gene. CDR3 DNA sequence: TGCAGCTTACAGGAAACAGGGGCCGGGGGCTATGGCTACACCTTC. Residues: CSLQETGAGGYGYTF. Full variable domain (missing parts from reference TRBV29-1 and TRBJ1-2): SAVISQKPSRDICQRGTSLTIQCQVDSQVTMMFWYRQQPGQSLTLIATANQGSEATYESGFVIDKFPISRPNLTFSTLTVSNMSPEDSSIYLCSLQETGAGGYGYTFGSGTRLTVV.

Remarks on this clone: One junction end does not reproduce the germline sequence, and a read error may be involved. The V call is TRBV7-8, the J call TRBJ2-3; no definite D call. The germline V gene encodes CDR1 SGHVS and CDR2 FQNEAQ. This CDR3 region has 8 residues. In DNA form, the CDR3 reads TGTGCCAGCAGCCTATTCCTTTTT. Its translation: CASSLFLF. The full variable domain, completed using reference TRBV7-8 and TRBJ2-3, is GAGVSQSPRYKVAKRGQDVALRCDPISGHVSLFWYQQALGQGPEFLTYFQNEAQLDKSGLPSDRFFAERPEGSVSTLKIQRTQQEDSAVYLCASSLFLFGPGTRLTVL.

This chain uses TRBV5-1 with TRBJ2-1; no clear D gene. The V gene lost 0 bases and the J gene lost 9 bases, with 4 bases spanning the gap. The CDR3 totals 11 residues. Germline assignment: CDR1 SGHRS and CDR2 YFSETQ. This CDR3 is CASSLGFEQFF. Written as DNA, the CDR3 is TGCGCCAGCAGCTTGGGCTTTGAGCAGTTCTTC.

The J gene is TRBJ2-1, the V gene TRBV7-6, with D unclear. V was shortened by 3 bases and J by 3 bases, with 6 bases between the two germline ends. The CDR3 runs to 13 residues. CDR1 is SGHVS, CDR2 FNYEAQ, per germline. The CDR3: CASSFSDYNEQFF. The CDR3 nucleotides read TGTGCCAGCAGCTTTTCGGACTACAATGAGCAGTTCTTC.

V usage is TRBV10-3 and J usage is TRBJ2-5; the match to TRBD2 covers 11 bases. CDR1 is ENHRY and CDR2 is SYGVKD in the germline V gene. The CDR3 is 15 residues long. V lost 8 bases, J lost 2 bases, and 7 bases stayed unmatched. The CDR3 region has the DNA TGTGCCATCTGGGAGGGGACTAGCGGACAAGAGACCCAGTACTTC. Translation gives CAIWEGTSGQETQYF.

This CDR3 reads CASSGLRTDTQYF. As DNA, the CDR3 is TGTGCCAGCAGTGGACTTAGGACAGATACGCAGTATTTT. The chain has TRBV27 and TRBJ2-3, with D perhaps TRBD2 (5 bases). Germline values: CDR1 MNHEY, CDR2 SMNVEV (reference sequence). V shed 5 bases and J shed 3 bases, with 9 bases lying between them. This CDR3 is built from 13 residues.

About this clone: At the DNA level, this CDR3 is encoded by other sequences in the same sample as well. The V gene is TRBV6-5, the J gene TRBJ2-7; D not resolved. V was pared by 5 bases and J by 3 bases, with 11 bases between. The CDR3 is 13 residues long. From germline, CDR1 is MNHEY and CDR2 SVGAGI. CDR3 nucleotide sequence: TGTGCCAGCAGTCCAACTTCGGGCTACGAGCAGTACTTC. It specifies CASSPTSGYEQYF.

The chain is built from TRBV6-5 and TRBJ2-2, with TRBD2 as a possible D gene (6 bases). CDR1 MNHEY and CDR2 SVGAGI come from the germline V gene. V was clipped by 6 bases and J by 7 bases, with 12 bases between them. The CDR3 is 13 residues long. The CDR3 bases are TGTGCCAGCAGCCACGGGGGTGGCGGGGAGCTGTTTTTT. This gives the protein CASSHGGGGELFF.

V usage is TRBV5-1 and J usage is TRBJ1-4; D gene ambiguous. Per the germline V gene, CDR1 is SGHRS and CDR2 is YFSETQ. Trimming pared 0 bases from V and 7 bases from J, leaving 13 bases between. The CDR3 has 15 residues. CDR3 nucleotide sequence: TGCGCCAGCAGCTTGGCTACGGGAGAGGGTGAAAAACTGTTTTTT. Translated, it gives CASSLATGEGEKLFF.

The chain links TRBV27 to TRBJ2-1, with D perhaps matching TRBD2 (5 bases). The CDR3 spans 13 residues. Deletions cut 3 bases from V and 4 bases from J, with 7 bases between. CDR1 and CDR2 from the germline V gene are MNHEY and SMNVEV (reference sequence). CDR3 coding DNA: TGTGCCAGCAGTTTGAGGGAATACAATGAGCAGTTCTTC. Protein: CASSLREYNEQFF.

Only one count was recorded for this clone. The chain combines TRBV28 with TRBJ2-7, with 15 bases fitting TRBD2. Unmatched junction bases numbered 9, after V lost 4 bases and J lost 2 bases. The CDR3 covers 18 residues. Germline values: CDR1 MDHEN, CDR2 SYDVKM. CDR3 coding DNA: TGTGCCAGCAGTTCACCCGGACTAGCGGGAGGGGTAACCTACGAGCAGTACTTC. Protein sequence: CASSSPGLAGGVTYEQYF.

The chain employs TRBV7-9 and TRBJ1-1; D gene uncertain. V gave up 0 bases and J gave up 8 bases, with 4 bases separating them. The CDR3 covers 11 residues. The germline V gene encodes CDR1 SEHNR and CDR2 FQNEAQ (reference sequence). DNA for the CDR3: TGTGCCAGCAGCTTAGCAGTGGAAGCTTTCTTT. It encodes CASSLAVEAFF.

The chain uses TRBV14 and TRBJ2-5, with 7 bases matching TRBD1. J lost 1 base, V lost 1 base, and 3 bases had no gene match. CDR1 and CDR2 from the germline V gene are SGHDN and FVKESK. The CDR3 covers 15 residues. CDR3 sequence (DNA): TGTGCCAGCAGCCAAGTCGGACAGGCCCAAGAGACCCAGTACTTC. Amino acids: CASSQVGQAQETQYF.

The J gene is TRBJ2-4, the V gene TRBV27; 9 positions agree with TRBD1. CDR1 and CDR2 (germline): MNHEY, SMNVEV (reference sequence). Trimming at V came to 6 bases and at J to 6 bases, leaving 6 bases not matched to a gene. CDR3 length: 14 amino acids. This CDR3 is CASRRTGVGNIQYF. For the CDR3, the DNA is TGTGCCAGCAGGAGGACAGGGGTTGGAAACATTCAGTACTTC.

The V and J genes are TRBV5-1 and TRBJ2-7; D is unresolved. V was trimmed by 0 bases and J by 2 bases, leaving 9 bases between them. Per germline, CDR1 SGHRS and CDR2 YFSETQ. CDR3 length equals 14 residues. CDR3 coding DNA: TGCGCCAGCAGCTTGGCAGGTCCACCCTACGAGCAGTACTTC. Its translation is CASSLAGPPYEQYF.

This chain joins TRBV7-6 and TRBJ1-1; the match to TRBD1 covers 10 bases. With V trimmed by 5 bases and J by 3 bases, 18 bases remained unmatched. Per germline, CDR1 SGHVS and CDR2 FNYEAQ. The CDR3 spans 19 residues. DNA of the CDR3: TGTGCCAGCAGCCAAGGAACACGGACAGGGGGTAGCGGTGACACTGAAGCTTTCTTT. Its protein product is CASSQGTRTGGSGDTEAFF.

The chain couples TRBV5-1 to TRBJ2-5; D perhaps matches TRBD2 (5 bases). V was shortened by 0 bases and J by 5 bases, with 8 bases between the two germline ends. Germline CDR1 SGHRS, CDR2 YFSETQ. The CDR3 is 13 amino acids. The CDR3 nucleotides read TGCGCCAGCAGCTTGGCCAGGAGGGAGACCCAGTACTTC. It specifies CASSLARRETQYF.

This rearrangement joins TRBV27 to TRBJ1-5; tentatively, D is TRBD1 (5 bases). CDR3 length equals 15 residues. With 2 bases removed from V and 3 bases from J, the gap between germline ends came to 11 bases. Germline CDR1 and CDR2: MNHEY and SMNVEV (reference sequence). The CDR3 loop reads CASSLDRLANQPQHF. CDR3 sequence (DNA): TGTGCCAGCAGTTTAGACAGATTAGCCAATCAGCCCCAGCATTTT.

This clone was detected once. The CDR3 DNA sequence: TGCAGCGTTGACGGGACTAGCAGCTTGAAAGGGGCCTACGAGCAGTACTTC. It encodes CSVDGTSSLKGAYEQYF. The rearrangement uses TRBV29-1 and TRBJ2-7; 9 nucleotides line up with TRBD2. This CDR3 spans 17 amino acids. V was clipped by 3 bases and J by 2 bases; unmatched bases: 14. CDR1 SQVTM and CDR2 ANQGSEA come from the germline V gene.

The chain carries TRBV27 and TRBJ2-1; D ambiguous. Germline V gives CDR1 MNHEY, CDR2 SMNVEV (reference sequence). This CDR3 spans 15 amino acids. The V end lost 2 bases, the J end lost 3 bases, and 11 bases lay between the germline ends. DNA of the CDR3: TGTGCCAGCAGTTTAACGTACACAATCTACAATGAGCAGTTCTTC. Translating it yields CASSLTYTIYNEQFF.